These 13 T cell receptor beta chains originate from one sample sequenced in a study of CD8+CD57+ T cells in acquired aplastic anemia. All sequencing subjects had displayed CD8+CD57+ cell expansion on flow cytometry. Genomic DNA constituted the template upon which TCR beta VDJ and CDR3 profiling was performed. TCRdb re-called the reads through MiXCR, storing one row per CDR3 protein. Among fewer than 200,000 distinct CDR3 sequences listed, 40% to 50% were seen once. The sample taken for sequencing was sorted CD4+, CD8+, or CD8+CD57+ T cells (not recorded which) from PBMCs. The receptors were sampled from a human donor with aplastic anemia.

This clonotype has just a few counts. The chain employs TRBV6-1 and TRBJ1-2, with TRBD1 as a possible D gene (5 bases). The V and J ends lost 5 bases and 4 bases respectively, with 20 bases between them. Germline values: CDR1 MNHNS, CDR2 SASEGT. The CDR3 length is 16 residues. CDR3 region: CASSPAGTLVTYGYTF. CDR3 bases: TGTGCCAGCAGTCCAGCTGGGACGTTAGTTACCTATGGCTACACCTTC.

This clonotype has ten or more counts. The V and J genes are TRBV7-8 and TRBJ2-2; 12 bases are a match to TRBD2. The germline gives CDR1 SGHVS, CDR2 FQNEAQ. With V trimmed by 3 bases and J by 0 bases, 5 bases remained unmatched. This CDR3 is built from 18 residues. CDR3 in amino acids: CASSLATSGGPNTGELFF. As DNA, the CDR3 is TGTGCCAGCAGCTTGGCGACTAGCGGGGGCCCGAACACCGGGGAGCTGTTTTTT.

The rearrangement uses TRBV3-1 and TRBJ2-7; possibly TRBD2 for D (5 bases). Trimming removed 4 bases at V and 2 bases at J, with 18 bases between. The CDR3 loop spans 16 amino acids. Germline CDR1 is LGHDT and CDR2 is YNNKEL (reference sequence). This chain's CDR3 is CASSPLGVSAPYEQYF. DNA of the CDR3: TGTGCCAGCAGCCCCCTCGGGGTTTCTGCACCCTACGAGCAGTACTTC.

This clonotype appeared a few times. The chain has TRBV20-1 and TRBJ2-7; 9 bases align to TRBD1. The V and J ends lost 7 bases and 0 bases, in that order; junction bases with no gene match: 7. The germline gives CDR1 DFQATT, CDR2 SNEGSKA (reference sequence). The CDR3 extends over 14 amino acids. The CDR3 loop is CSVLGQGSSYEQYV. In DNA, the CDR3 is TGCAGTGTCCTTGGACAGGGGAGCTCCTACGAGCAGTACGTC.

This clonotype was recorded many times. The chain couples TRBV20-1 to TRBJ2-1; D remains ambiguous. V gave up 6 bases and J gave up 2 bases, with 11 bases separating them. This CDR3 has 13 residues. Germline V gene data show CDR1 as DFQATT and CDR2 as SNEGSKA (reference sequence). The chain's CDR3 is CSARARPYNEQFF. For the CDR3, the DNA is TGCAGTGCCCGGGCGAGGCCCTACAATGAGCAGTTCTTC.

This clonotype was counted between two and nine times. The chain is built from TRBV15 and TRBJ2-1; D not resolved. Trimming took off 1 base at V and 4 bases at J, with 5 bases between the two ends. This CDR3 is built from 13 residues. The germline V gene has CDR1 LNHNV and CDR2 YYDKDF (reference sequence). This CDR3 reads CATSRGSYNEQFF. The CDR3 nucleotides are TGTGCCACCAGCAGAGGCAGTTACAATGAGCAGTTCTTC.

This CDR3 reads CASSEGHQPQHF. CDR3 sequence (DNA): TGTGCCAGCAGTGAGGGGCACCAGCCCCAGCATTTT. This chain links TRBV2 with TRBJ1-5; D is possibly TRBD1 (5 bases). The germline V and J ends were trimmed by 3 bases and 7 bases, with 7 bases remaining between them. Germline CDR1 and CDR2: SNHLY and FYNNEI. This CDR3 spans 12 amino acids.

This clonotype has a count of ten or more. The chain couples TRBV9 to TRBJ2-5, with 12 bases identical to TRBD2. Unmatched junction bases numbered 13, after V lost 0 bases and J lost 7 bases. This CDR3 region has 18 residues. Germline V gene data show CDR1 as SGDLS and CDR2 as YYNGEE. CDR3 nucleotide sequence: TGTGCCAGCAGCGTAGCCCTGACTAGCGGGGGTCCTGGGGGGACCCAGTACTTC. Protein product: CASSVALTSGGPGGTQYF.

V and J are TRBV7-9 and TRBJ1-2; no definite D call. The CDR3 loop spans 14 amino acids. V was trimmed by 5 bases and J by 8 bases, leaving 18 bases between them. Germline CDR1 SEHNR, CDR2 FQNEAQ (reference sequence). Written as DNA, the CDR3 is TGTGCCAGCAGCGGAACGGGAGACACCGACGGCTACACCTTC. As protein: CASSGTGDTDGYTF.

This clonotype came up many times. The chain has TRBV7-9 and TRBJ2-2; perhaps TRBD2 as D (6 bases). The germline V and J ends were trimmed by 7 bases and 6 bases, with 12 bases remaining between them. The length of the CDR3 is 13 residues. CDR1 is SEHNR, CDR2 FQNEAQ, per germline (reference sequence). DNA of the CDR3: TGTGCCAGCAAGACTAGTAGGGCCGGGGAGCTGTTTTTT. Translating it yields CASKTSRAGELFF.

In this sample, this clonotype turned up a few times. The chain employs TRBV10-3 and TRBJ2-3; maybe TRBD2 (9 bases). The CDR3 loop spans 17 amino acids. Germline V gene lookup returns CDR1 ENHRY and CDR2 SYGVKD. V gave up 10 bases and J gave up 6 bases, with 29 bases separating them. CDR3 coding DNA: TGTGCCAGCCCTAGACAGGGGACTAGCTCTATCTGGGATACGCAGTATTTT. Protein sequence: CASPRQGTSSIWDTQYF.

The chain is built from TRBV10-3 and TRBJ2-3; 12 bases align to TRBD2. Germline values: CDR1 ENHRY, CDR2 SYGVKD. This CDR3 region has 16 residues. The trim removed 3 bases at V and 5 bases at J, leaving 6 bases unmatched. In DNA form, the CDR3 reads TGTGCCATCAGTGACTTCCTAGCGGGGGGGCAAGATACGCAGTATTTT. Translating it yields CAISDFLAGGQDTQYF.

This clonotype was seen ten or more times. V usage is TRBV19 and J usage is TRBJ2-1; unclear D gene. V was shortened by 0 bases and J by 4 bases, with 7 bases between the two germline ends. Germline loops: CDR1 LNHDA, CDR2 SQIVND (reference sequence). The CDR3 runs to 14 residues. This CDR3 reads CASSIDQEYNEQFF. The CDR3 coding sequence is TGTGCCAGTAGTATAGATCAGGAATACAATGAGCAGTTCTTC.